This T cell receptor beta chain was retrieved from a study of blood T cell repertoires in COVID-19. Study background: Some COVID-19 samples were acute and others convalescent; all came from the United States, Italy and Spain. PBMCs, B-cell-depleted T cells, or T cells provided the cDNA or gDNA that made up the material.

This CDR3 spans 15 amino acids. J was trimmed by 3 bases and V by 4 bases; bases with no gene match: 1. CDR1 SEHNR and CDR2 FQNEAQ come from the germline V gene (reference sequence). As processed by the authors: Reference gene primer amplification gave estimated nucleated cell counts. Clones were sequenced by immunoSEQ multiplex PCR, and TCRdb holds only the in-frame ones, with some missing. The DNA was the basis for D and trimming; V, J and clone size are from that table. The repertoire holds about 60,000 clones, with roughly 87% as singletons. This clonotype was obtained from a human donor with acute or convalescent COVID-19. The donor label of this sample is uncertain. Sequencing was performed on peripheral blood. The chain is built from TRBV7-9 and TRBJ1-4; TRBD1 aligns across 11 bases. CDR3: CASSWGQGANEKLFF. In DNA form, the CDR3 reads TGTGCCAGCAGCTGGGGACAGGGGGCTAATGAAAAACTGTTTTTT.